A selection of T cell receptor beta chains follows, all from one sample in a study of blood T cell repertoires in COVID-19. Sequencing was performed with immunoSEQ multiplex PCR; in TCRdb, only in-frame clones are kept and a portion is missing. The table has roughly 260,000 clones, 70% to 85% seen once. The sequenced sample was peripheral blood. Receptor source: a woman aged 35 to 49 with active or convalescent COVID-19. Both conserved end residues are part of each CDR3. A D gene is named only where the DNA matches it firmly. Clone size is shown for a subset of rows, as once, few, many or a class of expanded clone.

j_gene: TRBJ1-1; abundance: -; v_gene: TRBV28; d_gene: -; CDR3aa: CASSLAGLGTEAFF; CDR3nt: TGTGCCAGCAGTTTGGCGGGTTTGGGCACTGAAGCTTTCTTT
j_gene: TRBJ2-3; abundance: -; v_gene: TRBV10-1; d_gene: TRBD2; CDR3aa: CASSESAGGADTQYF; CDR3nt: TGCGCCAGCAGTGAGTCAGCGGGGGGGGCAGATACGCAGTATTTT
j_gene: TRBJ1-2; abundance: once; v_gene: TRBV6-1; d_gene: TRBD1; CDR3aa: CASSDASTGNYGYTF; CDR3nt: TGTGCCAGCAGTGACGCCTCGACAGGGAACTATGGCTACACCTTC
j_gene: TRBJ1-4; abundance: -; v_gene: TRBV3-1/TRBV3-2; d_gene: TRBD1; CDR3aa: CASSLGWTGARRNEKLFF; CDR3nt: TGTGCCAGCAGCCTCGGATGGACAGGGGCCAGACGTAATGAAAAACTGTTTTTT
j_gene: TRBJ2-3; abundance: -; v_gene: TRBV28; d_gene: TRBD2; CDR3aa: CASSQTSVSQYF; CDR3nt: TGTGCCAGCAGCCAGACTAGCGTCTCGCAGTATTTT
j_gene: TRBJ1-2; abundance: -; v_gene: TRBV27; d_gene: -; CDR3aa: CASSLSGREANYGYTF; CDR3nt: TGTGCCAGCAGTTTATCGGGACGGGAGGCTAACTATGGCTACACCTTC
j_gene: TRBJ2-7; abundance: -; v_gene: TRBV10-3; d_gene: -; CDR3aa: CAISEGVTGDYEQYF; CDR3nt: TGTGCCATCAGTGAGGGGGTTACAGGAGATTACGAGCAGTACTTC
j_gene: TRBJ2-7; abundance: -; v_gene: TRBV7-6; d_gene: -; CDR3aa: CASSSYNTAYEQYF; CDR3nt: TGTGCCAGCAGCTCCTATAACACAGCCTACGAGCAGTACTTC
j_gene: TRBJ1-1; abundance: -; v_gene: TRBV10-3; d_gene: -; CDR3aa: CAISEAPGQLTMNTEAFF; CDR3nt: TGTGCCATCAGTGAGGCCCCAGGACAGCTGACGATGAACACTGAAGCTTTCTTT
j_gene: TRBJ1-6; abundance: -; v_gene: TRBV30; d_gene: -; CDR3aa: CAWIPHTNNSPLHF; CDR3nt: TGTGCCTGGATTCCACATACTAATAATTCACCCCTCCACTTT
j_gene: TRBJ2-2; abundance: -; v_gene: TRBV30; d_gene: TRBD1; CDR3aa: CAWSTGHGTGELFF; CDR3nt: TGTGCCTGGTCGACAGGGCACGGCACCGGGGAGCTGTTTTTT
j_gene: TRBJ1-2; abundance: -; v_gene: TRBV3-1/TRBV3-2; d_gene: TRBD1; CDR3aa: CASSPPSTGANYGYTF; CDR3nt: TGTGCCAGCAGCCCTCCCTCGACAGGGGCTAACTATGGCTACACCTTC
j_gene: TRBJ2-5; abundance: once; v_gene: TRBV15; d_gene: TRBD1; CDR3aa: CATSAGTGAQETQYF; CDR3nt: TGTGCCACCAGCGCCGGGACAGGGGCCCAAGAGACCCAGTACTTC
j_gene: TRBJ1-3; abundance: -; v_gene: TRBV5-1; d_gene: -; CDR3aa: CASRGGVNGNTIYF; CDR3nt: TGCGCCAGCAGGGGGGGAGTGAATGGAAACACCATATATTTT
j_gene: TRBJ1-2; abundance: -; v_gene: TRBV28; d_gene: -; CDR3aa: CASSSTVGVTGYTF; CDR3nt: TGTGCCAGCAGTTCGACGGTAGGGGTTACTGGCTACACCTTC
j_gene: TRBJ1-4; abundance: -; v_gene: TRBV5-1; d_gene: TRBD1; CDR3aa: CASTETGNGKLFF; CDR3nt: TGCGCCAGCACGGAGACAGGGAACGGAAAACTGTTTTTT
j_gene: TRBJ2-1; abundance: -; v_gene: TRBV30; d_gene: -; CDR3aa: CAWSEGVYFNEQFF; CDR3nt: TGTGCCTGGAGCGAAGGGGTCTACTTCAATGAGCAGTTCTTC
j_gene: TRBJ2-1; abundance: -; v_gene: TRBV28; d_gene: -; CDR3aa: CASSPALTRIGNEQFF; CDR3nt: TGTGCCAGCAGTCCTGCCCTGACTAGAATTGGGAATGAGCAGTTCTTC
j_gene: TRBJ2-1; abundance: -; v_gene: TRBV6-4; d_gene: -; CDR3aa: CASSPAAGTGTEQFF; CDR3nt: TGTGCCAGCAGTCCAGCAGCCGGGACTGGCACCGAGCAGTTCTTC
j_gene: TRBJ1-5; abundance: -; v_gene: TRBV19; d_gene: TRBD1; CDR3aa: CASSAPGQGVGGSNQPQHF; CDR3nt: TGTGCCAGTAGTGCTCCGGGACAGGGGGTCGGGGGTAGCAATCAGCCCCAGCATTTT
j_gene: TRBJ1-2; abundance: -; v_gene: TRBV6-4; d_gene: TRBD1; CDR3aa: CASSPDRGNYGYTF; CDR3nt: TGTGCCAGCAGCCCCGACAGGGGTAACTATGGCTACACCTTC
j_gene: TRBJ1-6; abundance: -; v_gene: TRBV18; d_gene: TRBD1; CDR3aa: CASSLGQGANSPLHF; CDR3nt: TGTGCCAGCTCGCTTGGACAGGGAGCCAATTCACCCCTCCACTTT
j_gene: TRBJ1-1; abundance: -; v_gene: TRBV18; d_gene: -; CDR3aa: CASSPGAPNTEAFF; CDR3nt: TGTGCCAGCTCACCGGGGGCACCGAACACTGAAGCTTTCTTT
j_gene: TRBJ1-6; abundance: -; v_gene: TRBV3-1/TRBV3-2; d_gene: -; CDR3aa: CASSQEAKNSPLHF; CDR3nt: TGTGCCAGCAGCCAAGAAGCCAAGAATTCACCCCTCCACTTT
j_gene: TRBJ1-2; abundance: -; v_gene: TRBV11-2; d_gene: TRBD1; CDR3aa: CASSFDRGSGYTF; CDR3nt: TGTGCCAGCAGCTTCGACAGGGGTAGTGGCTACACCTTC
j_gene: TRBJ2-2; abundance: -; v_gene: TRBV29-1; d_gene: TRBD1; CDR3aa: CSVEGDRGQVGELFF; CDR3nt: TGCAGCGTTGAAGGAGACAGGGGGCAAGTCGGGGAGCTGTTTTTT
j_gene: TRBJ2-1; abundance: -; v_gene: TRBV7-8; d_gene: -; CDR3aa: CASSPHSRTDNEQFF; CDR3nt: TGTGCCAGCAGCCCACACTCGAGGACAGACAATGAGCAGTTCTTC
j_gene: TRBJ2-7; abundance: -; v_gene: TRBV3-1/TRBV3-2; d_gene: TRBD1; CDR3aa: CASSQGDRASYEQYF; CDR3nt: TGTGCCAGCAGCCAAGGGGACAGGGCCTCCTACGAGCAGTACTTC
j_gene: TRBJ1-6; abundance: -; v_gene: TRBV24-1; d_gene: TRBD1; CDR3aa: CATSDGTGDLLGNNSPLHF; CDR3nt: TGTGCCACCAGTGATGGGACAGGGGATCTACTGGGTAATAATTCACCCCTCCACTTT
j_gene: TRBJ2-5; abundance: -; v_gene: TRBV11-2; d_gene: -; CDR3aa: CASSLDREQETQYF; CDR3nt: TGTGCCAGCAGCCTCGACAGAGAGCAAGAGACCCAGTACTTC
j_gene: TRBJ2-3; abundance: -; v_gene: TRBV4-1; d_gene: -; CDR3aa: CASSQDPGSDTQYF; CDR3nt: TGCGCCAGCAGCCAAGATCCAGGGTCAGATACGCAGTATTTT
j_gene: TRBJ2-1; abundance: -; v_gene: TRBV27; d_gene: -; CDR3aa: CATRGGARWFF; CDR3nt: TGTGCCACCAGGGGGGGGGCTCGGTGGTTCTTC
j_gene: TRBJ1-1; abundance: few; v_gene: TRBV4-1; d_gene: TRBD1; CDR3aa: CASSLRTGNTEAFF; CDR3nt: TGCGCCAGCAGCCTCCGGACAGGGAACACTGAAGCTTTCTTT
j_gene: TRBJ1-1; abundance: -; v_gene: TRBV4-2; d_gene: TRBD1; CDR3aa: CASSQGADRPNTEAFF; CDR3nt: TGTGCCAGCAGCCAAGGGGCGGACAGGCCGAACACTGAAGCTTTCTTT
j_gene: TRBJ1-5; abundance: -; v_gene: TRBV19; d_gene: -; CDR3aa: CASSIGQSSNQPQHF; CDR3nt: TGTGCCAGTAGTATAGGTCAATCTAGCAATCAGCCCCAGCATTTT
j_gene: TRBJ1-5; abundance: -; v_gene: TRBV18; d_gene: -; CDR3aa: CASSPIRDDNQPQHF; CDR3nt: TGTGCCAGCTCACCGATCAGGGATGACAATCAGCCCCAGCATTTT
j_gene: TRBJ1-5; abundance: -; v_gene: TRBV6-6; d_gene: -; CDR3aa: CASRKAADSNQPQHF; CDR3nt: TGTGCCAGTAGGAAGGCTGCGGATAGCAATCAGCCCCAGCATTTT
j_gene: TRBJ1-2; abundance: -; v_gene: TRBV10-1; d_gene: -; CDR3aa: CASSRPQGCYTF; CDR3nt: TGCGCCAGCAGCAGGCCCCAGGGATGCTACACCTTC
j_gene: TRBJ1-2; abundance: -; v_gene: TRBV7-9; d_gene: -; CDR3aa: CASSPNQDLSLGYTF; CDR3nt: TGTGCCAGCAGCCCGAACCAGGATCTTAGTCTTGGCTACACCTTC
j_gene: TRBJ1-1; abundance: -; v_gene: TRBV12-5; d_gene: TRBD1; CDR3aa: CASGPGQKMNTEAFF; CDR3nt: TGTGCTAGTGGACCGGGACAGAAAATGAACACTGAAGCTTTCTTT
j_gene: TRBJ2-6; abundance: -; v_gene: TRBV2; d_gene: -; CDR3aa: CASNEMSAGANVLTF; CDR3nt: TGTGCCAGCAATGAGATGAGTGCTGGGGCCAACGTCCTGACTTTC
j_gene: TRBJ1-3; abundance: medium-sized; v_gene: TRBV7-9; d_gene: -; CDR3aa: CASSFLTGNTIYF; CDR3nt: TGTGCCAGCAGCTTTCTTACTGGAAACACCATATATTTT